Shown below are 15 T cell receptor beta chains from a single sample sequenced in a study of T cells in tumors after PD-1 blockade. Produced via immunoSEQ multiplex PCR; TCRdb's table is partial and in-frame only. Among tens of thousands of clones listed, about 85% were seen once. The sample consisted of PBMCs, taken before anti-PD-1 treatment. The receptor source for this set is a human donor with basal cell carcinoma.

This clone was observed once. This sequence joins TRBV19 and TRBJ2-7; no definite D call. CDR1 and CDR2 (germline): LNHDA, SQIVND (reference sequence). The V and J ends lost 7 bases and 3 bases respectively, with 16 bases between them. The CDR3 extends over 14 amino acids. The CDR3 nucleotides read TGTGCCAGTACTCCTAAGTCTAGAGACTACGAGCAGTACTTC. Protein: CASTPKSRDYEQYF.

V gene TRBV5-1 combines with J gene TRBJ2-6; tentatively, D is TRBD1 (6 bases). V shed 4 bases and J shed 0 bases, with 11 bases lying between them. This CDR3 is 16 amino acids long. Germline-derived CDR1 and CDR2 are SGHRS and YFSETQ. As DNA, the CDR3 is TGCGCCAGCAGCCAGGACAGCCTCTCTGGGGCCAACGTCCTGACTTTC. This sequence encodes CASSQDSLSGANVLTF.

This clone occurred once. In nucleotides, the CDR3 is TGTGCCATCAGTGAACTAGCGTCCCAAGAGACCCAGTACTTC. It translates to CAISELASQETQYF. The genes are TRBV10-3 and TRBJ2-5; 7 bases are a match to TRBD2. J lost 1 base, V lost 3 bases, and 2 bases had no gene match. Per the germline V gene, CDR1 is ENHRY and CDR2 is SYGVKD. This CDR3 is built from 14 residues.

The CDR3 spells CAWRSERGANEQYF. The DNA of the CDR3 is TGTGCCTGGAGGTCTGAAAGGGGCGCCAACGAGCAGTACTTC. The chain is built from TRBV30 and TRBJ2-7, with D possibly matching TRBD1 (5 bases). This CDR3 comprises 14 residues. Germline CDR1 and CDR2: GTSNPN and SVGIG (reference sequence). Trimming removed 3 bases from V and 5 bases from J, with 17 bases in between. Full variable domain (outside the CDR3, taken from reference TRBV30 and TRBJ2-7): SQTIHQWPATLVQPVGSPLSLECTVEGTSNPNLYWYRQAAGRGLQLLFYSVGIGQISSEVPQNLSASRPQDRQFILSSKKLLLSDSGFYLCAWRSERGANEQYFGPGTRLTVT.

This clone was detected only once. The chain has TRBV5-6 and TRBJ2-5, with 8 bases aligning to TRBD1. There are 15 residues in the CDR3. The V segment lost 0 bases and the J segment 7 bases; nucleotides outside the gene matches: 8. Germline V gene lookup returns CDR1 SGHDT and CDR2 YYEEEE. The CDR3 is CASSLGGQGAGTQYF. The CDR3 coding sequence is TGTGCCAGCAGCTTGGGAGGCCAGGGGGCAGGGACCCAGTACTTC.

V is TRBV3-1 (or the pseudogene TRBV3-2) and J is TRBJ1-1; weak D call: TRBD1 (5 bases). The CDR3 contains 13 residues. CDR1 is LGHDT, CDR2 YNNKEL, per germline (reference sequence). V was trimmed by 2 bases and J by 10 bases, leaving 14 bases between them. The CDR3 DNA reads as TGTGCCAGCAGCCAAAGCAGGGATTCTTCAGCTTTCTTT. It specifies CASSQSRDSSAFF.

This chain connects TRBV19 to TRBJ1-5; 12 nucleotides line up with TRBD1. The ends lost 1 base at V and 5 bases at J; junction bases unmatched: 3. The CDR3 extends over 16 amino acids. The germline gives CDR1 LNHDA, CDR2 SQIVND (reference sequence). The CDR3 DNA reads TGTGCCAGTAGTATAGCTGGGACAGGGGGCTATCAGCCCCAGCATTTT. This codes for CASSIAGTGGYQPQHF.

The chain carries TRBV27 and TRBJ1-6, with 7 bases lining up with TRBD1. The germline V gene has CDR1 MNHEY and CDR2 SMNVEV (reference sequence). V shed 0 bases and J 9 bases; nucleotides not matched to a gene: 14. This CDR3 has 18 residues. The CDR3 bases are TGTGCCAGCAGTTTATCCACAGTGGGACACTCAGGGGGTTCACCCCTCCACTTT. The encoded protein is CASSLSTVGHSGGSPLHF.

The gene calls are TRBV3-1 (or the pseudogene TRBV3-2) and TRBJ1-1; D might be TRBD1 (6 bases). The V end was cut by 4 bases, the J end by 10 bases, with 16 bases between. The CDR3 runs to 13 residues. CDR1 is LGHDT and CDR2 is YNNKEL in the germline V gene (reference sequence). The CDR3 DNA follows: TGTGCCAGCAGCCCTTCAGGGGCCGAGAGAGCTTTCTTT. As protein: CASSPSGAERAFF.

The chain employs TRBV18 and TRBJ2-2; D perhaps matches TRBD1 (6 bases). The germline CDR1 and CDR2 sequences are KGHSH and LQKENI. The CDR3 is 15 residues long. Trimming removed 3 bases at V and 2 bases at J, with 10 bases between. The CDR3 DNA sequence: TGTGCCAGCTCACCGGGACAACCAAACACCGGGGAGCTGTTTTTT. Translation gives CASSPGQPNTGELFF.

This chain uses TRBV27 with TRBJ1-4, with D perhaps matching TRBD1 (5 bases). V lost 6 bases, J lost 2 bases, and 16 bases lay in between. The germline V gene has CDR1 MNHEY and CDR2 SMNVEV (reference sequence). The CDR3 contains 16 residues. In DNA, the CDR3 is TGTGCCAGCAGGGGGGGAGAAAGACTTACTAATGAAAAACTGTTTTTT. Translated: CASRGGERLTNEKLFF.

The chain carries TRBV6-5 and TRBJ2-1; TRBD1 is a possible D gene (5 bases). CDR1 MNHEY and CDR2 SVGAGI come from the germline V gene. The CDR3 totals 15 residues. V dropped 7 bases and J dropped 7 bases, with 20 bases sitting between them. The CDR3 sequence: CASTNNPRVPNEQFF. The CDR3 coding sequence is TGTGCCAGCACCAATAACCCCAGGGTACCGAATGAGCAGTTCTTC.

The genes are TRBV5-6 and TRBJ1-4; no firm D call. This CDR3 is built from 16 residues. Germline V lookup: CDR1 SGHDT, CDR2 YYEEEE. V was trimmed by 2 bases and J by 7 bases, leaving 18 bases between them. The CDR3 protein is CASSFSGPARSEKLFF. The CDR3 bases are TGTGCCAGCAGCTTCTCCGGCCCGGCGAGGAGTGAAAAACTGTTTTTT.

This chain joins TRBV12-2 and TRBJ2-7; TRBD2 is the table's D call and was not checked against the DNA. TRBV12-2 constitutes a pseudogene. The CDR3 runs to 20 residues. CDR3 DNA: TGTGCAAGTCGCTTAAGCCTAGCAGGGACTAGCGGGGGGCCGAGCTACGAGCAGTACTTC. Translation gives CASRLSLAGTSGGPSYEQYF.

In regard to this clone: This sample includes further DNA sequences coding for the same CDR3. V usage is TRBV5-8 and J usage is TRBJ1-1; no clear D. CDR3 length: 15 residues. V was pared by 0 bases and J by 0 bases, with 9 bases between. CDR1 is SGHTS and CDR2 is YDEGEE in the germline V gene. The CDR3 loop reads CASSLGVRMNTEAFF. DNA of the CDR3: TGTGCCAGCAGCTTGGGGGTGCGGATGAACACTGAAGCTTTCTTT.